Detailed here is one T cell receptor (beta chain). Each CDR3 protein is one row after TCRdb ran MiXCR on the PCR reads. The sample lists tens of thousands of distinct CDR3 sequences; 45% to 60% were seen once. Trimming pared 3 bases from V and 0 bases from J, leaving 8 bases between. Looked up from germline, CDR1 is SGHAT and CDR2 is FQNNGV. The CDR3 covers 14 residues. This entry belongs to a study of vaccination and CD4 T cells after COVID-19. Study at large: Comprising six males and four females, the convalescent participants counted two Hispanic individuals among them. Ranging from 14 to 241, the interval between dose two and post-vaccine sampling had a median of 72 days.

The sequencing here drew on CD4+ T cells from blood, taken before SARS-CoV-2 vaccination. V gene TRBV11-2 combines with J gene TRBJ2-5; D is uncertain. The TCR originated in a human donor who had recovered from COVID-19. In DNA, the CDR3 is TGTGCCAGCAGCTTTGGGCAGAACCAAGAGACCCAGTACTTC. Translated, it gives CASSFGQNQETQYF.